The 15 T cell receptor beta chains listed next were all sequenced from one sample in a study of identical twins. TCRdb used MiXCR to reprocess the 5' RACE reads, holding one entry per CDR3 protein. The sample has 420,000 or so distinct CDR3 sequences, approximately 17% seen once. Sequencing used naive T cells sorted from blood. These receptors were obtained from a man aged 50 to 59 in good health.

This clonotype occurred many times. V is TRBV6-1 and J is TRBJ2-1; perhaps D is TRBD1 or TRBD2 (5 bases each). CDR1 MNHNS and CDR2 SASEGT come from the germline V gene. Trimming removed 6 bases at V and 6 bases at J, with 15 bases between. This CDR3 contains 14 residues. This chain's CDR3 is CASSPNRGPNEQFF. CDR3 nucleotide sequence: TGTGCCAGCAGCCCAAACCGGGGCCCCAATGAGCAGTTCTTC.

This clonotype came up a few times. V usage is TRBV18 and J usage is TRBJ2-5; 7 bases align to TRBD1. This CDR3 spans 14 amino acids. The V and J ends lost 1 base and 6 bases, in that order; junction bases with no gene match: 5. CDR1 is KGHSH, CDR2 LQKENI, per germline. The CDR3 region is CASSPRQGLQTQYF. CDR3 DNA sequence: TGTGCCAGCTCACCACGACAGGGATTGCAGACCCAGTACTTC.

This clonotype was recorded a few times. CDR3 in amino acids: CASSPGYGQPQHF. CDR3 sequence (DNA): TGTGCCAGCAGCCCAGGTTATGGCCAGCCCCAGCATTTT. The chain carries TRBV28 and TRBJ1-5, with D unclear. Germline lookup yields CDR1 MDHEN and CDR2 SYDVKM. The CDR3 totals 13 residues. The germline V and J ends were trimmed by 6 bases and 7 bases, with 13 bases remaining between them.

This clonotype has a count of ten or more. The chain has TRBV15 and TRBJ2-5, with D uncertain. CDR1 is LNHNV, CDR2 YYDKDF, per germline (reference sequence). Between the trimmed V and J ends, which lost 0 bases and 1 base, there was a span of 9 bases. This CDR3 comprises 15 residues. CDR3 DNA sequence: TGTGCCACCAGCAGAGACCTATCTTTCCAAGAGACCCAGTACTTC. Translating it yields CATSRDLSFQETQYF. Using reference TRBV15 and TRBJ2-5 for the parts outside the CDR3, the full variable domain is DAMVIQNPRYQVTQFGKPVTLSCSQTLNHNVMYWYQQKSSQAPKLLFHYYDKDFNNEADTPDNFQSRRPNTSFCFLDIRSPGLGDTAMYLCATSRDLSFQETQYFGPGTRLLVL.

The chain uses TRBV5-6 and TRBJ1-4; the D gene is possibly TRBD1 (5 bases). The CDR3 is made up of 17 amino acids. CDR1 and CDR2 from the germline V gene are SGHDT and YYEEEE. The germline V and J ends were trimmed by 3 bases and 0 bases, with 15 bases remaining between them. CDR3 nucleotide sequence: TGTGCCAGCAGCTGGGGACCCTCCTTTGCAACTAATGAAAAACTGTTTTTT. Protein: CASSWGPSFATNEKLFF.

This clonotype was recorded at least ten times. This chain uses TRBV5-1 with TRBJ1-1; TRBD1 agrees at 10 bases. The length of the CDR3 is 15 residues. The trim removed 2 bases at V and 5 bases at J, leaving 6 bases unmatched. Germline loops: CDR1 SGHRS, CDR2 YFSETQ. The CDR3: CASSFETGGYTEAFF. Here the CDR3 DNA reads TGCGCCAGCAGCTTTGAGACAGGGGGCTATACTGAAGCTTTCTTT.

The chain has TRBV6-8 and TRBJ2-7; unclear D gene. V was shortened by 2 bases and J by 0 bases, with 11 bases between the two germline ends. The CDR3 is 15 amino acids. From germline, CDR1 is MNHGY and CDR2 SAAAGT. The CDR3 DNA reads TGTGCCAGCAGTTACCTGCCCCTCATCTCCTACGAGCAGTACTTC. The encoded protein is CASSYLPLISYEQYF.

Only a few counts were recorded for this clonotype. The J gene is TRBJ2-2, the V gene TRBV29-1, with a possible D match to TRBD2 (5 bases). The germline V gene has CDR1 SQVTM and CDR2 ANQGSEA. V was cut by 0 bases and J by 5 bases, with 16 bases left in between. CDR3 length equals 16 residues. CDR3 amino acids: CSVEEKRTAETGELFF. In DNA form, the CDR3 reads TGCAGCGTTGAAGAGAAGCGGACGGCGGAAACCGGGGAGCTGTTTTTT.

The gene calls are TRBV6-2 or TRBV6-3 and TRBJ2-1, with D uncertain. V lost 0 bases, J lost 7 bases, and 13 bases lay in between. The CDR3 consists of 15 residues. Germline CDR1 is MNHEY and CDR2 is SVGEGT. CDR3 bases: TGTGCCAGCAGTTACTCGATCGGGCGCCGAAATGAGCAGTTCTTC. Protein product: CASSYSIGRRNEQFF.

CDR3 protein: CSARDGRRANYEQYF. The CDR3 DNA follows: TGCAGTGCTAGAGATGGCCGAAGGGCAAACTACGAGCAGTACTTC. The chain is built from TRBV20-1 and TRBJ2-7; D remains unclear. This CDR3 has 15 amino acids. Germline assignment: CDR1 DFQATT and CDR2 SNEGSKA (reference sequence). V gave up 0 bases and J gave up 3 bases, with 15 bases separating them.

The chain joins TRBV4-3 to TRBJ2-6; TRBD1 matches 7 bases. Looked up from germline, CDR1 is LGHNA and CDR2 is YSLEER. The CDR3 is made up of 16 amino acids. V was pared by 3 bases and J by 4 bases, with 6 bases of the junction left unmatched. CDR3 DNA sequence: TGCGCCAGCAGCCAGGCCACAGGGGTCGGGGCCAACGTCCTGACTTTC. It codes for CASSQATGVGANVLTF.

The sample holds many counts of this clonotype. V is TRBV7-3 and J is TRBJ1-2, with 7 bases fitting TRBD1. After removal of 5 bases from V and 7 bases from J, the junction contained 13 bases not matched to a gene. From germline, CDR1 is SGHTA and CDR2 FQGTGA. This CDR3 has 15 residues. The CDR3 nucleotides read TGTGCCAGCAGCGAAACAGGGGTCCCTCTTGGTGGCTACACCTTC. This encodes CASSETGVPLGGYTF.

This clonotype was observed a handful of times. The genes are TRBV10-3 and TRBJ2-2, with D possibly TRBD2 on 6 matching bases. V dropped 6 bases and J dropped 3 bases, with 11 bases sitting between them. The CDR3 is 14 amino acids. Germline V gives CDR1 ENHRY, CDR2 SYGVKD. CDR3 sequence: CAISLASDTGELFF. In DNA, the CDR3 is TGTGCCATCAGCCTAGCGTCTGACACCGGGGAGCTGTTTTTT.

The V call is TRBV10-2, the J call TRBJ2-7; 14 positions agree with TRBD2. CDR3 length: 16 residues. Germline-derived CDR1 and CDR2 are WSHSY and SAAADI. The V and J ends lost 6 bases and 3 bases, in that order; junction bases with no gene match: 7. For the CDR3, the DNA is TGCGCCAGCAGCGGGACTAGCGGGGGAGTAATCTACGAGCAGTACTTC. This sequence encodes CASSGTSGGVIYEQYF.

This clonotype was counted only a few times. V is TRBV20-1 and J is TRBJ2-4; tentatively, D is TRBD2 (6 bases). This CDR3 is 13 amino acids long. Trimming took off 2 bases at V and 8 bases at J, with 13 bases between the two ends. Germline-derived CDR1 and CDR2 are DFQATT and SNEGSKA (reference sequence). The CDR3 spells CSARIGGVDIQYF. DNA for the CDR3: TGCAGTGCTAGAATTGGAGGGGTGGACATTCAGTACTTC.